This is a list of T cell receptor beta chains from one sample in a study of identifying expanded T cells in peripheral blood. Profiling relied on immunoSEQ multiplex PCR, and the TCRdb table lists in-frame clones only, not all of them. The table shows approximately 100,000 clones, with 88% occurring only once. The sample was blood. These receptors all stem from a person between 18 and 69 years old in good health. The CDR3 runs from the conserved cysteine through the conserved F or W. Each record gives: V gene, CDR3 protein.

V gene: TRBV28
CDR3 protein: CASSLTRRIGNTIYF

V gene: TRBV7-9
CDR3 protein: CASSPQQGGIGKLFF

V gene: TRBV2
CDR3 protein: CASSLQGQDEKLFF

V gene: TRBV30
CDR3 protein: CAWTPSGTHREKLFF

V gene: TRBV5-1
CDR3 protein: CASSLLGRATGDTQYF

V gene: TRBV6-1
CDR3 protein: CASSERRLAGGKQFF

V gene: TRBV19
CDR3 protein: CASSPGGGSYNEQFF

V gene: TRBV19
CDR3 protein: CASSIGWASSGNTIYF

V gene: TRBV6-1
CDR3 protein: CASSVSGGNQPQHF

V gene: TRBV7-8
CDR3 protein: CASSPRDNRPYEQYF

V gene: TRBV7-8
CDR3 protein: CASSLAQGLRGANVLTF

V gene: TRBV5-6
CDR3 protein: CASSLAWTRGTQYF

V gene: TRBV5-1
CDR3 protein: CASSLGPISNQPQHF

V gene: TRBV7-8
CDR3 protein: CASSLEGEKLFF

V gene: TRBV7-9
CDR3 protein: CASGDRGRYEKLFF

V gene: TRBV11-2
CDR3 protein: CASSWSGQGNYGYTF

V gene: TRBV7-2
CDR3 protein: CASSLARLKPNTEAFF

V gene: TRBV5-1
CDR3 protein: CASSVGTSDEQFF

V gene: TRBV19
CDR3 protein: CASSIDLSLVQFF

V gene: TRBV19
CDR3 protein: CASTPTAMNTEAFF